This entry lists 16 T cell receptor beta chains sequenced from one sample in a study of T cell responses to AZD1222 COVID-19 vaccine. Clones were sequenced by immunoSEQ multiplex PCR, and TCRdb holds only the in-frame ones, with some missing. The sample contains 120,000 or so clones, 65% to 90% of which appear only once. Material: peripheral blood, obtained 28 days after the second AZD1222 dose. All receptors come from an adult who received the AZD1222 COVID-19 vaccine.

The chain has TRBV4-2 and TRBJ2-1, with no clear D. The V gene's germline CDR1 is LGHNA and CDR2 YNFKEQ. The CDR3 consists of 11 residues. Trimming removed 1 base from V and 8 bases from J, with 3 bases in between. CDR3 nucleotide sequence: TGTGCCAGCAGCCAAGGGGATGAGCAGTTCTTC. It yields the protein CASSQGDEQFF.

The chain couples TRBV30 to TRBJ2-7, with 7 bases identical to TRBD1. The CDR3 extends over 13 amino acids. From germline, CDR1 is GTSNPN and CDR2 SVGIG (reference sequence). V dropped 1 base and J dropped 2; count of bases not matched to a gene: 2. The CDR3 bases are TGTGCCTGGAGTGGTGACAGGGCCTACGAGCAGTACTTC. Residues: CAWSGDRAYEQYF.

CDR3 sequence: CASSKGQMAGELFF. The CDR3 DNA is TGTGCCAGCAGCAAGGGACAGATGGCCGGGGAGCTGTTTTTT. The gene calls are TRBV7-3 and TRBJ2-2; 7 nucleotides agree with TRBD1. Germline CDR1 reads SGHTA; CDR2 reads FQGTGA. The CDR3 consists of 14 residues. V trimming: 5 bases; J trimming: 6 bases; junction bases outside the gene matches: 6.

V and J are TRBV3-1 (or the pseudogene TRBV3-2) and TRBJ2-3, with D possibly being TRBD1 or TRBD2 (5 bases each). Germline lookup yields CDR1 LGHDT and CDR2 YNNKEL (reference sequence). CDR3 length: 19 residues. The V and J ends lost 6 bases and 2 bases respectively, with 27 bases between them. CDR3 sequence (DNA): TGTGCCAGCAGTCATGGGTCGGGGCCCCGAAGAGGGGACACAGATACGCAGTATTTT. The encoded protein is CASSHGSGPRRGDTDTQYF.

This chain joins TRBV27 and TRBJ1-2; possibly TRBD1 for D (5 bases). V was pared by 3 bases and J by 5 bases, with 13 bases between. Germline V lookup: CDR1 MNHEY, CDR2 SMNVEV (reference sequence). CDR3 length equals 14 residues. The CDR3 here is CASSFAGAGYGYTF. The CDR3 bases are TGTGCCAGCAGTTTTGCTGGGGCGGGGTATGGCTACACCTTC.

The chain recombines TRBV4-1 with TRBJ1-5; D uncertain. V was clipped by 1 base and J by 0 bases, with 4 bases between them. The length of the CDR3 is 14 residues. CDR1 is MGHRA, CDR2 YSYEKL, per germline. CDR3 in DNA: TGCGCCAGCAGCCAAGTATATAGCAATCAGCCCCAGCATTTT. Translated: CASSQVYSNQPQHF.

The CDR3 loop reads CATSTLEGGRSEKLFF. CDR3 in DNA: TGTGCCACCAGCACCCTGGAAGGGGGCAGGAGTGAAAAACTGTTTTTT. J is TRBJ1-4 and V is TRBV15; 7 nucleotides match TRBD1. CDR3 length: 16 residues. From germline, CDR1 is LNHNV and CDR2 YYDKDF (reference sequence). V was pared by 4 bases and J by 7 bases, with 12 bases of the junction left unmatched.

The CDR3 bases are TGCGCCAGCAGCCAAGAAGGGTCGGGGGGCTACACCGGGGAGCTGTTTTTT. Translation: CASSQEGSGGYTGELFF. The J gene is TRBJ2-2, the V gene TRBV4-3; D is perhaps TRBD2 (7 bases). V lost 0 bases and J 3 bases, leaving 14 bases between the germline ends. Germline lookup yields CDR1 LGHNA and CDR2 YSLEER. The CDR3 length is 17 residues.

The CDR3 is CASSYKSGTGAGEAFF. Written as DNA, the CDR3 is TGTGCCAGCAGTTACAAATCCGGGACAGGGGCTGGCGAAGCTTTCTTT. The chain joins TRBV6-5 to TRBJ1-1; the match to TRBD1 covers 10 bases. Germline CDR1 MNHEY, CDR2 SVGAGI. The CDR3 length is 16 residues. The trim removed 2 bases at V and 8 bases at J, leaving 11 bases unmatched.

This chain joins TRBV4-3 and TRBJ2-1, with D maybe TRBD2 (5 bases). This CDR3 spans 17 amino acids. V was cut by 2 bases and J by 3 bases, with 17 bases left in between. Per the germline V gene, CDR1 is LGHNA and CDR2 is YSLEER. CDR3 region: CASSQLPGRGIYNEQFF. CDR3 in DNA: TGCGCCAGCAGCCAATTACCCGGACGGGGAATCTACAATGAGCAGTTCTTC.

The rearrangement uses TRBV6-5 and TRBJ1-2; tentative D call: TRBD1 (5 bases). The CDR3 is 13 amino acids. Trimming stripped 4 bases from V and 8 bases from J, with 14 bases between. Germline CDR1 reads MNHEY; CDR2 reads SVGAGI. The CDR3 DNA reads TGTGCCAGCAGTTCGGGGCAGGGAAGGGGCTACACCTTC. As protein: CASSSGQGRGYTF.

The rearrangement uses TRBV5-1 and TRBJ2-3; 12 bases align to TRBD2. The junction had 3 bases not matched to a gene; V was cut back by 5 bases and J by 5 bases. The CDR3 has 14 residues. In germline, CDR1 is SGHRS, CDR2 YFSETQ. The CDR3 protein is CASRTSGGEDTQYF. CDR3 coding DNA: TGCGCCAGCAGGACTAGCGGGGGAGAAGATACGCAGTATTTT.

The chain is built from TRBV4-2 and TRBJ2-5; 12 bases agree with TRBD2. After removal of 0 bases from V and 5 bases from J, the junction contained 10 bases not matched to a gene. The germline V gene has CDR1 LGHNA and CDR2 YNFKEQ. CDR3 size: 18 residues. The CDR3: CASSQDQLAGGRGETQYF. CDR3 DNA: TGTGCCAGCAGCCAAGATCAACTAGCGGGGGGCCGAGGGGAGACCCAGTACTTC.

The V and J genes are TRBV5-1 and TRBJ2-2; TRBD2 is a possible D gene (5 bases). Per germline, CDR1 SGHRS and CDR2 YFSETQ. The CDR3 extends over 14 amino acids. Trimming removed 4 bases from V and 1 base from J, with 8 bases in between. The DNA for the CDR3 is TGCGCCAGCAGCAGAGGGAAGAACACCGGGGAGCTGTTTTTT. Amino acid sequence: CASSRGKNTGELFF.

This clone was recorded only once. This chain uses TRBV27 with TRBJ1-5, with D tentatively TRBD1 (6 bases). The CDR3 has 16 residues. Germline CDR1 MNHEY, CDR2 SMNVEV (reference sequence). Trimming stripped 4 bases from V and 5 bases from J, with 18 bases between. CDR3 region: CASSSLARTEYQPQHF. Here the CDR3 DNA reads TGTGCCAGCAGTTCTCTAGCCAGGACAGAATATCAGCCCCAGCATTTT.

This clone occurred once. The chain couples TRBV4-1 to TRBJ1-1; the D gene is possibly TRBD1 (5 bases). Germline-derived CDR1 and CDR2 are MGHRA and YSYEKL. Trimming took off 4 bases at V and 4 bases at J, with 16 bases between the two ends. This CDR3 region has 15 residues. CDR3 in amino acids: CASSPNWGMSTEAFF. The CDR3 DNA is TGCGCCAGCAGCCCAAACTGGGGGATGTCCACTGAAGCTTTCTTT.